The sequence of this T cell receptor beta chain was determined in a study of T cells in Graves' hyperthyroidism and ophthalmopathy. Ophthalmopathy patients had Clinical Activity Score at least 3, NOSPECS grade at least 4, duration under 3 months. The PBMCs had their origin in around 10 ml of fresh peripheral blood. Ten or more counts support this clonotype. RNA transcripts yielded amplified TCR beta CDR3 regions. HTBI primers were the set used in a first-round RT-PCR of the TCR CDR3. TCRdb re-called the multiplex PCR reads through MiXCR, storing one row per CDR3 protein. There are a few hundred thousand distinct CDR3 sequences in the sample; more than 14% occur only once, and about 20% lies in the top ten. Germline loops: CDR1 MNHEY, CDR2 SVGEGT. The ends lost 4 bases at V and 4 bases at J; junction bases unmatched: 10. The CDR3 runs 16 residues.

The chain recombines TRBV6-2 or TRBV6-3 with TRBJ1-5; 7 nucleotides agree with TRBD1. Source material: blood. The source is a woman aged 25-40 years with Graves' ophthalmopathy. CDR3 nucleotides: TGTGCCAGCAGTTTTCAATGGGGACAGAAGAATCAGCCCCAGCATTTT. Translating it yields CASSFQWGQKNQPQHF.